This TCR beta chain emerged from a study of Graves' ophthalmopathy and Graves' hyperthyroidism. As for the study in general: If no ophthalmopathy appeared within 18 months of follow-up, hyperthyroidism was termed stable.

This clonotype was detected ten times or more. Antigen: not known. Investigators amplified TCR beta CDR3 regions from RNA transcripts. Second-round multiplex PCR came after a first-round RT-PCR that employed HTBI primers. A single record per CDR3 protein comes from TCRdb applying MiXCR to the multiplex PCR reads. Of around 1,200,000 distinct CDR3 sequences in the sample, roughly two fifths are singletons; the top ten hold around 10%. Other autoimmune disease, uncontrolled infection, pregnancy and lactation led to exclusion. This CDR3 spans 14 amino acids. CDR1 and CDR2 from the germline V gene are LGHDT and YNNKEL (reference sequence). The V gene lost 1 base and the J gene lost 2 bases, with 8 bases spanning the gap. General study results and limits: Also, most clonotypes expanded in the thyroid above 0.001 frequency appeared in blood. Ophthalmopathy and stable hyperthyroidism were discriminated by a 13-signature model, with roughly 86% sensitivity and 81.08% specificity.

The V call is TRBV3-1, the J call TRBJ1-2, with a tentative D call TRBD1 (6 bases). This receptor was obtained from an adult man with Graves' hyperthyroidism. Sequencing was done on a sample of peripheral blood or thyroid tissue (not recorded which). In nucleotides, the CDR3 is TGTGCCAGCAGCCAAGGGGGACACAACTATGGCTACACCTTC. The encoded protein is CASSQGGHNYGYTF.